This T cell receptor beta chain was sequenced for a study of CD8 T cells in ankylosing spondylitis. Overall study results and limits: Disease-linked clones reportedly showed significant enrichment in matched ankylosing spondylitis synovial fluid.

TCRdb recomputed calls from the 5' RACE reads with MiXCR, one row per CDR3 protein. The data contain 40,000 or so distinct CDR3 sequences, 2.5% to 3.5% of them singletons. The CDR3 length is 15 residues. Germline loops: CDR1 SGDLS, CDR2 YYNGEE. V lost 6 bases, J lost 2 bases, and 7 bases stayed unmatched. This clonotype was counted ten times or more. The antigen is unknown. Sequenced: blood, either unsorted or a sorted T cell fraction (not recorded which). The clonotype comes from a male donor with ankylosing spondylitis or in good health (not recorded which). This chain joins TRBV9 and TRBJ2-1, with 8 bases lining up with TRBD2. This CDR3 reads CASTPAGGAYNEQFF. For the CDR3, the DNA is TGTGCCAGCACCCCAGCCGGGGGGGCCTACAATGAGCAGTTCTTC.